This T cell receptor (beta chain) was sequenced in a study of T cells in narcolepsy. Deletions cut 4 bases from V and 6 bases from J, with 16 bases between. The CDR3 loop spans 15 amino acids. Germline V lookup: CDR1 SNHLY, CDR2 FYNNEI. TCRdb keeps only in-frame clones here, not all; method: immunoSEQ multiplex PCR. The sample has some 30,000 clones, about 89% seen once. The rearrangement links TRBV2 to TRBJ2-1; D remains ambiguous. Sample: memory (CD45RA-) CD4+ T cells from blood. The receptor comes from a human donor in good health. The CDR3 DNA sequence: TGTGCCAGCAGTGCAGAGGTCAGGATGGGCAATGAGCAGTTCTTC. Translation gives CASSAEVRMGNEQFF.